These 26 T cell receptor beta chains originate from one sample sequenced in a study of blood T cell repertoires in COVID-19. Data came from immunoSEQ multiplex PCR; TCRdb stores just in-frame clones and leaves some out. The sample lists about 180,000 clones; roughly 81% were seen once. Sequenced sample: peripheral blood. All receptors derive from a woman older than 75 with COVID-19, enrolled during active disease.

This chain joins TRBV11-2 and TRBJ2-3, with 7 bases aligning to TRBD2. The germline CDR1 and CDR2 sequences are SGHAT and FQNNGV. CDR3 length: 15 residues. Trimming at V came to 2 bases and at J to 4 bases, leaving 6 bases not matched to a gene. CDR3 bases: TGTGCCAGCAGCTTAACGGGAGGTGTCGCAGATACGCAGTATTTT. Amino acid sequence: CASSLTGGVADTQYF.

The chain combines TRBV9 with TRBJ2-3, with 8 bases fitting TRBD2. J lost 4 bases, V lost 0 bases, and 10 bases had no gene match. From germline, CDR1 is SGDLS and CDR2 YYNGEE. The CDR3 has 17 amino acids. The CDR3 DNA follows: TGTGCCAGCAGCGTAGTCCAAGGAGCGGGAGAAGCAGATACGCAGTATTTT. It encodes CASSVVQGAGEADTQYF. Full variable domain (outside the CDR3, taken from reference TRBV9 and TRBJ2-3): DSGVTQTPKHLITATGQRVTLRCSPRSGDLSVYWYQQSLDQGLQFLIQYYNGEERAKGNILERFSAQQFPDLHSELNLSSLELGDSALYFCASSVVQGAGEADTQYFGPGTRLTVL.

This chain uses TRBV6-2 or TRBV6-3 with TRBJ2-3, with 12 bases that match TRBD2. The trim removed 5 bases at V and 1 base at J, leaving 4 bases unmatched. This CDR3 has 16 residues. The germline V gene encodes CDR1 MNHEY and CDR2 SVGEGT. The CDR3 protein is CASSPRTSGGTDTQYF. As DNA, the CDR3 is TGTGCCAGCAGTCCCCGGACTAGCGGGGGCACAGATACGCAGTATTTT.

This chain joins TRBV27 and TRBJ2-7; no definite D call. V lost 2 bases to trimming and J lost 2 bases, with 16 bases between them. CDR1 and CDR2 (germline): MNHEY, SMNVEV (reference sequence). The CDR3 has 16 amino acids. The chain's CDR3 is CASSLNPRIPTYEQYF. CDR3 bases: TGTGCCAGCAGTTTAAACCCCAGGATCCCTACCTACGAGCAGTACTTC.

The chain's CDR3 is CASSPAGTQGSYEQYF. Here the CDR3 DNA reads TGTGCCAGCAGCCCCGCCGGAACTCAGGGGTCCTACGAGCAGTACTTC. The rearrangement uses TRBV7-8 and TRBJ2-7; D might be TRBD1 (6 bases). Trimming shortened V by 5 bases and J by 1 base, and 18 bases separated the two germline ends. This CDR3 contains 16 residues. The V gene's germline CDR1 is SGHVS and CDR2 FQNEAQ.

The chain is built from TRBV3-1 (or the pseudogene TRBV3-2) and TRBJ1-3, with 7 bases lining up with TRBD1. The CDR3 extends over 15 amino acids. Trimming cost V 1 base and J 2 bases; bases outside gene matches: 2. Germline V gene data show CDR1 as LGHDT and CDR2 as YNNKEL (reference sequence). CDR3 sequence reads: CASSQADRAGNTIYF. The CDR3 coding sequence is TGTGCCAGCAGCCAAGCCGACAGGGCTGGAAACACCATATATTTT.

V gene TRBV5-4 combines with J gene TRBJ2-5; perhaps TRBD2 as D (7 bases). Trimming took 4 bases from V and 1 from J, leaving 14 bases between them. The CDR3 is made up of 15 amino acids. The germline CDR1 and CDR2 sequences are SGHNT and YYREEE (reference sequence). The CDR3 nucleotides are TGTGCCAGCAGCAGGGGGGGGAGCCTCCAAGAGACCCAGTACTTC. Translating it yields CASSRGGSLQETQYF.

The chain recombines TRBV29-1 with TRBJ1-3; possibly TRBD1 for D (6 bases). Trimming took 1 base from V and 0 from J, leaving 13 bases between them. There are 16 residues in the CDR3. CDR1 is SQVTM and CDR2 is ANQGSEA in the germline V gene. The CDR3 DNA follows: TGCAGCGTTGAAGTGTGGAAACAGGGCTCTGGAAACACCATATATTTT. Encoded protein: CSVEVWKQGSGNTIYF.

J is TRBJ2-1 and V is TRBV9; TRBD1 aligns across 11 bases. CDR1 and CDR2 from the germline V gene are SGDLS and YYNGEE. CDR3 length equals 18 residues. The V gene end was trimmed by 3 bases and the J gene end by 2 bases; junction bases not matched to a gene: 10. The CDR3 region has the DNA TGTGCCAGCAGCGCCCGAGCCGGGACAGGGGGACCCTACAATGAGCAGTTCTTC. Its translation: CASSARAGTGGPYNEQFF.

V usage is TRBV6-5 and J usage is TRBJ2-3, with TRBD2 as a possible D gene (6 bases). Trimming stripped 4 bases from V and 2 bases from J, with 13 bases between. Germline assignment: CDR1 MNHEY and CDR2 SVGAGI. The CDR3 totals 15 residues. The CDR3 region has the DNA TGTGCCAGCAGTTCCCGACTAGGACACACAGATACGCAGTATTTT. Amino acids: CASSSRLGHTDTQYF.

The CDR3 loop reads CASSHLAGGDNEQFF. The DNA of the CDR3 is TGTGCCAGCAGCCATCTGGCGGGGGGCGACAATGAGCAGTTCTTC. The chain links TRBV5-4 to TRBJ2-1; 8 nucleotides agree with TRBD2. The V segment lost 4 bases and the J segment 5 bases; nucleotides outside the gene matches: 8. Germline values: CDR1 SGHNT, CDR2 YYREEE (reference sequence). The CDR3 spans 15 residues.

The DNA of the CDR3 is TGTGCCAGCAGTTCAGATACTAGCGGGAGGACCCCCTACAATGAGCAGTTCTTC. This gives the protein CASSSDTSGRTPYNEQFF. V usage is TRBV28 and J usage is TRBJ2-1; 12 bases align to TRBD2. This CDR3 region has 18 residues. Germline V gives CDR1 MDHEN, CDR2 SYDVKM. J gave up 2 bases and V 4 bases, and 9 bases lay outside the gene matches. Looking up the rest from reference TRBV28 and TRBJ2-1 gives the full variable domain: DVKVTQSSRYLVKRTGEKVFLECVQDMDHENMFWYRQDPGLGLRLIYFSYDVKMKEKGDIPEGYSVSREKKERFSLILESASTNQTSMYLCASSSDTSGRTPYNEQFFGPGTRLTVL.

V gene TRBV3-1 (or the pseudogene TRBV3-2) combines with J gene TRBJ2-1, with 10 bases matching TRBD2. There are 16 residues in the CDR3. The V gene end was trimmed by 1 base and the J gene end by 2 bases; junction bases not matched to a gene: 2. CDR1 and CDR2 (germline): LGHDT, YNNKEL (reference sequence). CDR3 nucleotide sequence: TGTGCCAGCAGCCAAGGGCTAGCGGGAGCCTACAATGAGCAGTTCTTC. This sequence encodes CASSQGLAGAYNEQFF.

The J gene is TRBJ2-7, the V gene TRBV6-2 or TRBV6-3; TRBD2 aligns across 13 bases. CDR3 length: 15 amino acids. Germline trimming cut 6 bases from V and 2 bases from J; bases unmatched to any gene: 4. Germline CDR1 and CDR2: MNHEY and SVGEGT. The CDR3: CASSTGLAGPYEQYF. CDR3 DNA sequence: TGTGCCAGCAGCACGGGACTAGCGGGACCCTACGAGCAGTACTTC.

This clone was counted a single time. The rearrangement joins TRBV19 to TRBJ2-3; D not certain. CDR1 is LNHDA, CDR2 SQIVND, per germline (reference sequence). V was cut by 1 base and J by 1 base, with 9 bases left in between. The CDR3 extends over 15 amino acids. In DNA, the CDR3 is TGTGCCAGTAGTATAGGAAGAATAGGCACAGATACGCAGTATTTT. Amino acids: CASSIGRIGTDTQYF.

The J gene is TRBJ2-1, the V gene TRBV28, with D possibly being TRBD2 (5 bases). With 10 bases removed from V and 1 base from J, the gap between germline ends came to 11 bases. CDR3 length: 13 amino acids. From germline, CDR1 is MDHEN and CDR2 SYDVKM. CDR3 loop: CATGRRSYNEQFF. In DNA form, the CDR3 reads TGTGCCACGGGAAGACGGTCCTACAATGAGCAGTTCTTC.

The chain carries TRBV19 and TRBJ2-7, with 7 bases aligning to TRBD1. The CDR3 totals 15 residues. The V gene end was trimmed by 5 bases and the J gene end by 0 bases; junction bases not matched to a gene: 7. Germline V CDR1 and CDR2: LNHDA, SQIVND (reference sequence). The CDR3 here is CASSPPDRPSYEQYF. CDR3 nucleotide sequence: TGTGCCAGTAGTCCCCCGGACAGGCCCTCCTACGAGCAGTACTTC.

The chain recombines TRBV4-3 with TRBJ2-3, with a tentative D call TRBD2 (7 bases). The CDR3 loop spans 17 amino acids. The V end lost 0 bases, the J end lost 4 bases, and 17 bases lay between the germline ends. Per the germline V gene, CDR1 is LGHNA and CDR2 is YSLEER. Here the CDR3 DNA reads TGCGCCAGCAGCCAAGAACTTAGCGGGCGGGGGCCAGATACGCAGTATTTT. The encoded protein is CASSQELSGRGPDTQYF.

V is TRBV28 and J is TRBJ2-1; D is perhaps TRBD1 (5 bases). The CDR3 spans 14 residues. Trimming shortened V by 7 bases and J by 4 bases, and 14 bases separated the two germline ends. In germline, CDR1 is MDHEN, CDR2 SYDVKM. CDR3 bases: TGTGCCAGCACGTCTGTTGGGGCATACAATGAGCAGTTCTTC. It is translated as CASTSVGAYNEQFF.

The chain employs TRBV19 and TRBJ1-5; maybe TRBD1 (6 bases). Germline CDR1 is LNHDA and CDR2 is SQIVND (reference sequence). This CDR3 spans 15 amino acids. Between the trimmed V and J ends, which lost 1 base and 6 bases, there was a span of 13 bases. The CDR3 DNA sequence: TGTGCCAGTAGTATAGGTCACAGGGCAAGTCAGCCCCAGCATTTT. Translation: CASSIGHRASQPQHF.

This chain uses TRBV5-5 with TRBJ1-3; 10 nucleotides match TRBD1. V lost 4 bases and J lost 0; bases outside the gene matches: 16. The CDR3 loop spans 20 amino acids. Germline V CDR1 and CDR2: SGHKS, YYEKEE (reference sequence). The CDR3 DNA is TGTGCCAGCAGCAGTCAACCGGGGGACAGGGGCAGACACTCTGGAAACACCATATATTTT. This codes for CASSSQPGDRGRHSGNTIYF.

This clone appeared once. The chain uses TRBV9 and TRBJ2-7; 11 bases line up with TRBD1. Per germline, CDR1 SGDLS and CDR2 YYNGEE. V lost 4 bases to trimming and J lost 0 bases; unmatched junction nucleotides: 6. CDR3 length equals 16 residues. Written as DNA, the CDR3 is TGTGCCAGCAGCTCTCAAGGGACAGGGGGCTCCTACGAGCAGTACTTC. It translates to CASSSQGTGGSYEQYF.

The chain couples TRBV6-1 to TRBJ2-2, with 8 bases lining up with TRBD1. J lost 7 bases, V lost 5 bases, and 9 bases had no gene match. CDR1 is MNHNS, CDR2 SASEGT, per germline. The CDR3 covers 15 residues. Here the CDR3 reads CASSFGTGQGGELFF. In DNA form, the CDR3 reads TGTGCCAGCAGTTTCGGGACAGGCCAAGGCGGGGAGCTGTTTTTT.

The sample holds a few counts of this clone. The CDR3 bases are TGTGCTAGTGGTTCGGGACAGGGGAGCAATCAGCCCCAGCATTTT. Its translation: CASGSGQGSNQPQHF. The chain employs TRBV12-5 and TRBJ1-5; 10 bases fit TRBD1. The germline V gene has CDR1 LGHNT and CDR2 FRNRAP. The CDR3 contains 15 residues. The ends lost 4 bases at V and 1 base at J; junction bases unmatched: 1.

The rearrangement uses TRBV23-1 and TRBJ2-2; D remains unclear. TRBV23-1 is recorded as an ORF, its role being uncertain. V was clipped by 0 bases and J by 3 bases, with 5 bases between them. The CDR3 loop spans 14 amino acids. CDR3 region: CASSQSRHTGELFF. CDR3 in DNA: TGCGCCAGCAGTCAATCTCGTCACACCGGGGAGCTGTTTTTT.

This clone has just one count. The V and J genes are TRBV3-1 (or the pseudogene TRBV3-2) and TRBJ2-7, with D possibly TRBD1 on 6 matching bases. Germline V gene data show CDR1 as LGHDT and CDR2 as YNNKEL (reference sequence). V was cut by 3 bases and J by 4 bases, with 10 bases left in between. CDR3 length equals 13 residues. The chain's CDR3 is CASSQGRGYEQYF. The CDR3 DNA follows: TGTGCCAGCAGCCAGGGCAGGGGTTACGAGCAGTACTTC.